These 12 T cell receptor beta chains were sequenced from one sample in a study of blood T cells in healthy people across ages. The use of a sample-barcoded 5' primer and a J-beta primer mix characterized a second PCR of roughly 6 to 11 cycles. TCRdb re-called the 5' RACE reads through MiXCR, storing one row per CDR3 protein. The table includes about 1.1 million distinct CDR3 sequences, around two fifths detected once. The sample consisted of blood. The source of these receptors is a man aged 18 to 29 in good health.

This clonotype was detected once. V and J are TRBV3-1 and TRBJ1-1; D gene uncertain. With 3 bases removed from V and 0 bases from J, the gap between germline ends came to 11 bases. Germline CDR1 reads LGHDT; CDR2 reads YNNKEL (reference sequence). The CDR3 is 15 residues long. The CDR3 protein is CASSQSGRLNTEAFF. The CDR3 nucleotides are TGTGCCAGCAGCCAGTCTGGGCGGCTGAACACTGAAGCTTTCTTT.

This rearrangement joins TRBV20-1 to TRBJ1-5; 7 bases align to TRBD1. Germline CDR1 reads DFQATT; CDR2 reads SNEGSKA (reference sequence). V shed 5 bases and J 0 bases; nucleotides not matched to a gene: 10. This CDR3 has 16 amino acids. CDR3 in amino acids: CSAALQGTISNQPQHF. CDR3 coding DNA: TGCAGTGCTGCCTTACAGGGGACCATTAGCAATCAGCCCCAGCATTTT.

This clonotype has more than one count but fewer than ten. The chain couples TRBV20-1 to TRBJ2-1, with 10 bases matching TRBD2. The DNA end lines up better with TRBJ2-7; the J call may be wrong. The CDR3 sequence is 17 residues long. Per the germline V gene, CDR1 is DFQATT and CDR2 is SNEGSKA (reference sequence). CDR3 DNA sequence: TGCAGTGCTAGGGCTAGCGGGGGCCCGAGCTCCTACAATGAGCAGTACTTC. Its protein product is CSARASGGPSSYNEQYF.

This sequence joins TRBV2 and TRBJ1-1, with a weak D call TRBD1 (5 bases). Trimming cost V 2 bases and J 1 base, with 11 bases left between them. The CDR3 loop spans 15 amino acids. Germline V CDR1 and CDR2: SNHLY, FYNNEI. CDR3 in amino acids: CASSEFATANTEAFF. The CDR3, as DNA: TGTGCCAGCAGTGAATTTGCGACAGCGAACACTGAAGCTTTCTTT.

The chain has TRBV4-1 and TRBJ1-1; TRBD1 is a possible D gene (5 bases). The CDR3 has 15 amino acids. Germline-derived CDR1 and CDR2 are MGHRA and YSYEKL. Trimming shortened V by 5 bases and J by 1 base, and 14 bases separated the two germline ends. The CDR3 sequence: CASSEGRGRNTEAFF. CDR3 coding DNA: TGCGCCAGCAGCGAAGGGAGGGGAAGGAACACTGAAGCTTTCTTT.

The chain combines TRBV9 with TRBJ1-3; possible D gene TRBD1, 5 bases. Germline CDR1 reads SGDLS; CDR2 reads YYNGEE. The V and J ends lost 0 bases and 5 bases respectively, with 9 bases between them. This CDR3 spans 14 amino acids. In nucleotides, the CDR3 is TGTGCCAGCAGCGTAGGTGGGGGGAGAAACACCATATATTTT. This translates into CASSVGGGRNTIYF.

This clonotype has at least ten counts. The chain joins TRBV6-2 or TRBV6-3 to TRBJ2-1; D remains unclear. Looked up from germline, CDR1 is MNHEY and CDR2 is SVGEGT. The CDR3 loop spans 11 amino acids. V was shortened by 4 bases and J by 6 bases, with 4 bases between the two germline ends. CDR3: CASSFANEQFF. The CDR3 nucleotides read TGTGCCAGCAGTTTCGCCAATGAGCAGTTCTTC.

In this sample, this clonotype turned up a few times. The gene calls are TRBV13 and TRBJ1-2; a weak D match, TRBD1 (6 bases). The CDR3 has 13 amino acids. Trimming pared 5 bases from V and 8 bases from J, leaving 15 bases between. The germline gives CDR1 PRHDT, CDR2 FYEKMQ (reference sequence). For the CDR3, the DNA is TGTGCCAGCAGCGACACGGGGGCGGGGGGCTACACCTTC. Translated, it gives CASSDTGAGGYTF. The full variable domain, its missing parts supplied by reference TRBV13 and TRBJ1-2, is AAGVIQSPRHLIKEKRETATLKCYPIPRHDTVYWYQQGPGQDPQFLISFYEKMQSDKGSIPDRFSAQQFSDYHSELNMSSLELGDSALYFCASSDTGAGGYTFGSGTRLTVV.

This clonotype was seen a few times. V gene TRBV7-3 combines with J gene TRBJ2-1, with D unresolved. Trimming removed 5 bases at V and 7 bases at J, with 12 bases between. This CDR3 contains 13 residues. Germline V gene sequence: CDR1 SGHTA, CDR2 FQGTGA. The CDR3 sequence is CASSRDVRNEQFF. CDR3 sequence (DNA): TGTGCCAGCAGCAGGGATGTGCGGAATGAGCAGTTCTTC.

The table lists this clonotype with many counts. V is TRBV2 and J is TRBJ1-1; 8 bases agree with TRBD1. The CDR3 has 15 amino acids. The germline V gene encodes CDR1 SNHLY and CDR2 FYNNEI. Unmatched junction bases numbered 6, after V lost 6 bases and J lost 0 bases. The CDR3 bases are TGTGCCAGCAGCCTTAGGACAGGGTTGAACACTGAAGCTTTCTTT. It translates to CASSLRTGLNTEAFF.

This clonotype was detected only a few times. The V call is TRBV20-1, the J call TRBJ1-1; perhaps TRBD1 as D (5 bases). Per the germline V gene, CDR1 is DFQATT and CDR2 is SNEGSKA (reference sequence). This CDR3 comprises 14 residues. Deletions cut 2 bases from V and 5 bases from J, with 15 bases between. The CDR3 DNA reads TGCAGTGCTAGAACCCTCACAGGTTGGACTGAAGCTTTCTTT. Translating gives CSARTLTGWTEAFF.

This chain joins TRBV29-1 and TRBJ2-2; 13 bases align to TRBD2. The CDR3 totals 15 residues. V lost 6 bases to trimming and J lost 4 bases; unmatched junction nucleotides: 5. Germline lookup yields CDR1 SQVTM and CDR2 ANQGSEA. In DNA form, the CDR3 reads TGCAGCGTCAGGACTAGCGGGGGCCTCACCGGGGAGCTGTTTTTT. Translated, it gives CSVRTSGGLTGELFF.